This T cell receptor beta chain was sequenced in a study of T cells in women clearing cervical HPV infection. For the study at large: Blood came at first lesion visit for cases, post-clearance for controls. The study, taken as a whole, reports: Repertoire richness, not evenness, was significantly elevated in CIN3+ cases versus controls.

For this clone: Its antigen is currently unknown. The read terminates 3 residues before the CDR3 end, so the remaining end is supplied by the germline J gene.

Trimming took 2 bases from V and 6 from J, leaving 23 bases between them. CDR3 size: 17 residues. Germline CDR1 LNHDA, CDR2 SQIVND (reference sequence). Clones were read by immunoSEQ multiplex PCR, and TCRdb kept only the in-frame ones, dropping some. This listing includes some 20,000 clones. Sequenced material: blood buffy coat. This chain links TRBV19 with TRBJ2-7; possible D gene TRBD2, 6 bases. The TCR sequence derives from a woman aged 18 to 75 with a cervical HPV16 infection that either progressed to CIN3+ or cleared (not recorded which). The sequenced CDR3 bases are TGTGCCAGTAGTATACTCGGGTTGGGCAGGGACTCGTCCGAG. It encodes CASSILGLGRDSSE. The full CDR3 protein is CASSILGLGRDSSEQYF.